The 25 T cell receptor beta chains below come from one sample, sequenced in a study of brain T cells in children with intractable seizures. Sequenced by immunoSEQ multiplex PCR; TCRdb stores in-frame clones only, minus some. The sample records about 5,200 clones, about 90% being singletons. The sequenced cases were selected for having the highest brain T cell transcript signatures. The specimen was resected brain tissue, collected at surgery. Receptors originate from a boy under three years old with focal cortical dysplasia and intractable seizures.

This chain links TRBV24-1 with TRBJ2-3; D unclear. Deletions cut 1 base from V and 2 bases from J, with 0 bases between. Germline V gives CDR1 KGHDR, CDR2 SFDVKD. There are 12 residues in the CDR3. Written as DNA, the CDR3 is TGTGCCACCAGTGATTTCACAGATACGCAGTATTTT. The encoded protein is CATSDFTDTQYF.

In its sample, this clone was seen a few times. The CDR3 DNA sequence: TGTGCCAGCAGCGTAGGTTTTATGAACACTGAAGCTTTCTTT. Amino acid sequence: CASSVGFMNTEAFF. V is TRBV9 and J is TRBJ1-1; no firm D call. V was pared by 0 bases and J by 0 bases, with 6 bases between. Germline lookup yields CDR1 SGDLS and CDR2 YYNGEE. This CDR3 spans 14 amino acids.

The CDR3 loop is CASSLEGRTGKGYTF. The DNA of the CDR3 is TGTGCCAGCAGCTTAGAGGGGAGGACAGGGAAAGGCTACACCTTC. The chain carries TRBV7-2 and TRBJ1-2; 8 positions match TRBD1. The trim removed 1 base at V and 8 bases at J, leaving 9 bases unmatched. Germline V gene data show CDR1 as SGHTA and CDR2 as FQGNSA. This CDR3 contains 15 residues. The variable domain in full, completed from reference TRBV7-2 and TRBJ1-2, reads GAGVSQSPSNKVTEKGKDVELRCDPISGHTALYWYRQSLGQGLEFLIYFQGNSAPDKSGLPSDRFSAERTGGSVSTLTIQRTQQEDSAVYLCASSLEGRTGKGYTFGSGTRLTVV.

This rearrangement joins TRBV6-5 to TRBJ1-1, with TRBD1 matching over 8 bases. Germline CDR1 is MNHEY and CDR2 is SVGAGI. The CDR3 has 14 amino acids. The ends lost 4 bases at V and 3 bases at J; junction bases unmatched: 4. The CDR3 is CASSWTGRDTEAFF. In nucleotides, the CDR3 is TGTGCCAGCAGTTGGACAGGGAGGGACACTGAAGCTTTCTTT.

The chain has TRBV7-9 and TRBJ2-3; TRBD2 matches 9 bases. Germline V gives CDR1 SEHNR, CDR2 FQNEAQ (reference sequence). V lost 3 bases and J lost 3; bases outside the gene matches: 4. The CDR3 sequence is 15 residues long. The CDR3 DNA reads as TGTGCCAGCAGCTTTCTGCTAGCGGGAACAGATACGCAGTATTTT. Amino acid sequence: CASSFLLAGTDTQYF.

The chain couples TRBV3-1 (or the pseudogene TRBV3-2) to TRBJ2-5, with D unresolved. Trimming pared 1 base from V and 1 base from J, leaving 16 bases between. Germline values: CDR1 LGHDT, CDR2 YNNKEL (reference sequence). The CDR3 extends over 17 amino acids. The CDR3: CASSQVFRGRAQETQYF. The CDR3 DNA reads TGTGCCAGCAGCCAAGTATTTAGAGGAAGAGCCCAAGAGACCCAGTACTTC.

The gene calls are TRBV2 and TRBJ1-4; D is possibly TRBD1 (6 bases). The germline gives CDR1 SNHLY, CDR2 FYNNEI. CDR3 size: 15 residues. Between the trimmed V and J ends, which lost 8 bases and 0 bases, there was a span of 13 bases. CDR3 coding DNA: TGTGCCAGCGAGACAGGACTAACAACTAATGAAAAACTGTTTTTT. This gives the protein CASETGLTTNEKLFF.

The V call is TRBV3-1 (or the pseudogene TRBV3-2), the J call TRBJ1-3, with D hard to call. The ends were cut back, 3 bases at V and 0 bases at J, with 6 bases in the middle. The germline CDR1 and CDR2 sequences are LGHDT and YNNKEL (reference sequence). There are 14 residues in the CDR3. The CDR3 here is CASSHGPSGNTIYF. Written as DNA, the CDR3 is TGTGCCAGCAGCCACGGTCCCTCTGGAAACACCATATATTTT.

V gene TRBV4-1 combines with J gene TRBJ2-5; no definite D call. V shed 0 bases and J shed 7 bases, with 0 bases lying between them. The CDR3 contains 10 residues. The germline CDR1 and CDR2 sequences are MGHRA and YSYEKL. The CDR3 here is CASSQETQYF. CDR3 in DNA: TGCGCCAGCAGCCAAGAGACCCAGTACTTC.

This clone has just a few counts. The chain joins TRBV15 to TRBJ2-6; D tentatively reads TRBD1 or TRBD2 (5 bases each). Trimming pared 5 bases from V and 2 bases from J, leaving 10 bases between. This CDR3 spans 15 amino acids. The germline gives CDR1 LNHNV, CDR2 YYDKDF (reference sequence). CDR3 coding DNA: TGTGCCACCAGCGCGAGGGGAGCTGGGGCCAACGTCCTGACTTTC. This gives the protein CATSARGAGANVLTF.

The chain combines TRBV5-4 with TRBJ1-1, with D perhaps matching TRBD1 (5 bases). CDR3 length: 14 amino acids. The ends were cut back, 4 bases at V and 5 bases at J, with 15 bases in the middle. Germline CDR1 reads SGHNT; CDR2 reads YYREEE (reference sequence). The CDR3 bases are TGTGCCAGCAGCAAAGTAGGGGATCGGACTGAAGCTTTCTTT. Protein sequence: CASSKVGDRTEAFF.

The V gene is TRBV6-4, the J gene TRBJ2-3; 8 bases align to TRBD2. The CDR3 is made up of 15 amino acids. Germline CDR1 MRHNA, CDR2 SNTAGT. V shed 0 bases and J 1 base; nucleotides not matched to a gene: 0. The CDR3 nucleotides read TGTGCCAGCAGTGACTCTAGCGGGGGCACAGATACGCAGTATTTT. It translates to CASSDSSGGTDTQYF.

The chain couples TRBV7-2 to TRBJ2-5; 13 bases are shared with TRBD2. This CDR3 is 16 amino acids long. CDR1 SGHTA and CDR2 FQGNSA come from the germline V gene. V lost 5 bases, J lost 0 bases, and 3 bases stayed unmatched. CDR3 in amino acids: CASSRGLAGDQETQYF. The CDR3 DNA reads TGTGCCAGCAGCAGAGGACTAGCGGGGGACCAAGAGACCCAGTACTTC.

In its sample, this clone was seen once. The chain recombines TRBV10-1 with TRBJ2-7, with 8 bases aligning to TRBD2. Per the germline V gene, CDR1 is WNHNN and CDR2 is SYGVQD (reference sequence). The CDR3 extends over 16 amino acids. After removal of 3 bases from V and 3 bases from J, the junction contained 10 bases not matched to a gene. The CDR3 loop reads CASSDLSSGPVYEQYF. For the CDR3, the DNA is TGCGCCAGCAGTGATCTGTCTAGCGGGCCCGTCTACGAGCAGTACTTC.

Here the CDR3 reads CASSPSGGIYNEQFF. The CDR3, as DNA: TGTGCCAGCAGCCCTAGCGGGGGGATCTACAATGAGCAGTTCTTC. The V call is TRBV7-9, the J call TRBJ2-1; 11 positions agree with TRBD2. Germline values: CDR1 SEHNR, CDR2 FQNEAQ (reference sequence). This CDR3 is 15 amino acids long. V lost 5 bases, J lost 3 bases, and 3 bases stayed unmatched.

The rearrangement joins TRBV4-1 to TRBJ2-1; 10 nucleotides match TRBD2. This CDR3 comprises 19 residues. Trimming took 4 bases from V and 1 from J; bases not matched to a gene: 13. CDR1 and CDR2 from the germline V gene are MGHRA and YSYEKL. The CDR3 DNA reads TGCGCCAGCAGCCCGGTCGGTTGGGGAGCGGGGGGGTCCTACAATGAGCAGTTCTTC. This gives the protein CASSPVGWGAGGSYNEQFF.

The chain is built from TRBV11-2 and TRBJ2-1; 11 bases line up with TRBD2. The V segment lost 3 bases and the J segment 7 bases; nucleotides outside the gene matches: 11. The CDR3 covers 17 residues. Germline V gene lookup returns CDR1 SGHAT and CDR2 FQNNGV. CDR3 DNA sequence: TGTGCCAGCAGCTTCATAGCGGGAGGGCCCCACTGGAATGAGCAGTTCTTC. This encodes CASSFIAGGPHWNEQFF.

The chain recombines TRBV12-3 or TRBV12-4 with TRBJ2-7; possibly TRBD2 for D (6 bases). CDR3 size: 11 residues. V lost 6 bases to trimming and J lost 7 bases, with 10 bases between them. In nucleotides, the CDR3 is TGTGCCAGCAGGTCCCGGGGGGAGCAGTACTTC. It translates to CASRSRGEQYF.

The rearrangement joins TRBV12-5 to TRBJ2-1; D is undetermined. V was pared by 5 bases and J by 4 bases, with 6 bases between. The CDR3 length is 12 residues. CDR1 is LGHNT, CDR2 FRNRAP, per germline. This CDR3 is CASGLGYNEQFF. CDR3 coding DNA: TGTGCTAGTGGTCTGGGGTACAATGAGCAGTTCTTC.

The V and J genes are TRBV3-1 (or the pseudogene TRBV3-2) and TRBJ2-7, with 8 bases fitting TRBD1. CDR1 is LGHDT and CDR2 is YNNKEL in the germline V gene (reference sequence). This CDR3 is built from 12 residues. The J segment lost 6 bases and the V segment lost 5 bases, leaving 3 bases of the junction unmatched. The CDR3 is CASSAGGAEQYF. The CDR3 nucleotides read TGTGCCAGCAGCGCAGGGGGCGCCGAGCAGTACTTC.

The chain combines TRBV12-3 or TRBV12-4 with TRBJ1-1; perhaps TRBD1 as D (5 bases). The V end was cut by 1 base, the J end by 2 bases, with 5 bases between. The CDR3 is made up of 13 amino acids. The CDR3 DNA follows: TGTGCCAGCAGTTTAGGGGGCAACACTGAAGCTTTCTTT. The encoded protein is CASSLGGNTEAFF.

This chain joins TRBV20-1 and TRBJ1-4, with D possibly matching TRBD1 (5 bases). CDR3 length equals 15 residues. V was pared by 3 bases and J by 0 bases, with 11 bases between. Germline V gene sequence: CDR1 DFQATT, CDR2 SNEGSKA (reference sequence). The CDR3 nucleotides are TGCAGTGCTAGTTTTGGGACCGCAACTAATGAAAAACTGTTTTTT. It yields the protein CSASFGTATNEKLFF.

This chain connects TRBV5-1 to TRBJ1-4; tentative D call: TRBD1 (6 bases). Trimming cost V 4 bases and J 3 bases, with 13 bases left between them. The CDR3 has 15 residues. The germline gives CDR1 SGHRS, CDR2 YFSETQ. The CDR3 DNA sequence: TGCGCCAGCAGCCGCAGGCAGGGGTCTAATGAAAAACTGTTTTTT. Protein sequence: CASSRRQGSNEKLFF.

V and J are TRBV5-1 and TRBJ2-7; perhaps TRBD1 as D (6 bases). CDR1 is SGHRS, CDR2 YFSETQ, per germline. The CDR3 consists of 13 residues. V was cut by 3 bases and J by 0 bases, with 7 bases left in between. In DNA, the CDR3 is TGCGCCAGCAGCTGGGGACACTCCTACGAGCAGTACTTC. Its protein product is CASSWGHSYEQYF.

V is TRBV19 and J is TRBJ2-3, with 7 bases that match TRBD1. The CDR3 covers 14 residues. V was pared by 11 bases and J by 2 bases, with 10 bases of the junction left unmatched. Germline V gene lookup returns CDR1 LNHDA and CDR2 SQIVND (reference sequence). DNA of the CDR3: TGTGCCTGTAAACCGGGACAGAACACAGATACGCAGTATTTT. Protein sequence: CACKPGQNTDTQYF.